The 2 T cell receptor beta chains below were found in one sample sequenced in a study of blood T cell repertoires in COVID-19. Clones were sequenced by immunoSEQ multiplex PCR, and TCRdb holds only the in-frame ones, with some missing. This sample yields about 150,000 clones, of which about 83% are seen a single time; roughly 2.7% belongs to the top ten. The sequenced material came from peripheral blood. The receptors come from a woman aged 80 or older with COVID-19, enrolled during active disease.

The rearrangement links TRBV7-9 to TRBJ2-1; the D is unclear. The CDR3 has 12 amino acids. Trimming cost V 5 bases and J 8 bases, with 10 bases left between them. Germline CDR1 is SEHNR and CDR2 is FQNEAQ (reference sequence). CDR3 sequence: CASSRSSDEQFF. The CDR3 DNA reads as TGTGCCAGCAGCCGCTCAAGCGATGAGCAGTTCTTC.

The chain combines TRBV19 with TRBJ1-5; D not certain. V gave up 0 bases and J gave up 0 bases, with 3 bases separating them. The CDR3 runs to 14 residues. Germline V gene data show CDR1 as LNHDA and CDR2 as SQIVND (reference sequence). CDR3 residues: CASSIDHSNQPQHF. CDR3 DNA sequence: TGTGCCAGTAGTATAGATCATAGCAATCAGCCCCAGCATTTT.